The present T cell receptor beta chain was sequenced within a study of cytomegalovirus exposure and HLA in healthy donors. The CDR3 is made up of 14 amino acids. The J segment lost 4 bases and the V segment lost 4 bases, leaving 6 bases of the junction unmatched. The germline V gene has CDR1 KGHSH and CDR2 LQKENI. Primers for the PCR totalled 60 Vbeta and 13 Jbeta. Measured with immunoSEQ multiplex PCR; TCRdb has only the in-frame clones, and not every one. The sample holds about 130,000 clones, roughly 70% seen once. Study results and limitations: Presence/absence analysis assumed near-uniform sequencing depth across donors. A few CMV-associated chains proved CMV antigen-specific in vitro. Generally TCR sequences proved uncommon, though certain public TCRs appeared in numerous donors.

There are a few counts of this clone. What it recognizes is unknown. What was sequenced was PBMCs. The source of this sequence is a man aged 35-49 years in good health and CMV-seronegative. This chain links TRBV18 with TRBJ1-2; TRBD1 matches 7 bases. The CDR3 region is CASSLDRVTYGYTF. Here the CDR3 DNA reads TGTGCCAGCTCACTCGACAGGGTCACCTATGGCTACACCTTC.